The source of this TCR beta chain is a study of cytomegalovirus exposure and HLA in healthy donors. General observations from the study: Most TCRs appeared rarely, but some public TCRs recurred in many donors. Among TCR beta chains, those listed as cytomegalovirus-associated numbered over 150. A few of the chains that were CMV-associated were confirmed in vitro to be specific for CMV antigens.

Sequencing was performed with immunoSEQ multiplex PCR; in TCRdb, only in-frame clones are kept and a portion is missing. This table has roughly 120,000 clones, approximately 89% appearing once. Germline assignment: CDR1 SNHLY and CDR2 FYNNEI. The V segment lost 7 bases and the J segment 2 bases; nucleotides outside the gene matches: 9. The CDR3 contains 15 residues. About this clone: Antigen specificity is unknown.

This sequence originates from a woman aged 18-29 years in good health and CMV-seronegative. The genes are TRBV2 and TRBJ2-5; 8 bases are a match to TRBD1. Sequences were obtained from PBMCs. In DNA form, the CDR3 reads TGTGCCAGCAATCCAGGGACAGGCTTTCAAGAGACCCAGTACTTC. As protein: CASNPGTGFQETQYF.